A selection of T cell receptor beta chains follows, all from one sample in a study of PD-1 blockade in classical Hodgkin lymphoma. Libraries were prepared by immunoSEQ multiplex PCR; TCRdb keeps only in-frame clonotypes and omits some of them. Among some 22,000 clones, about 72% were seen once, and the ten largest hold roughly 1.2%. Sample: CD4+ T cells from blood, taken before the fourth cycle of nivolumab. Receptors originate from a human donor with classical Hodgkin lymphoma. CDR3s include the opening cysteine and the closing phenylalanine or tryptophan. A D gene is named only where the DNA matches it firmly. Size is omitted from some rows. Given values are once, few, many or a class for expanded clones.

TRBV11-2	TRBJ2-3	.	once	TGTGCCAGCAGCTTAGATACTATCACAGATACGCAGTATTTT	CASSLDTITDTQYF
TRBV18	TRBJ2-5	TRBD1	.	TGTGCCAGCTCACCGGGACAGGGTGGGGAGACCCAGTACTTC	CASSPGQGGETQYF
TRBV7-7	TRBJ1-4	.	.	TGTGCTAGCAGCCGGAGGGAAGGGGAAAAACTGTTTTTT	CASSRREGEKLFF
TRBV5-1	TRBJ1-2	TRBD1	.	TGCGCCAGCAGCCCAGAAGGGACAGGGATTAACTATGGCTACACCTTC	CASSPEGTGINYGYTF
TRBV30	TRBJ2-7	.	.	TGTGCCTGGAGCTACGTTGGAGTCATCCCCTCCTACGAGCAGTACTTC	CAWSYVGVIPSYEQYF
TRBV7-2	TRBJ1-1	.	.	TGTGCCAGCAGTCGCCAACCGAACACTGAAGCTTTCTTT	CASSRQPNTEAFF
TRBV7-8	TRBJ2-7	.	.	TGTGCCAGCAGTTCCGCCTACGAGCAGTACTTC	CASSSAYEQYF
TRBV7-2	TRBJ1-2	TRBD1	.	TGTGCCAGCAGCTCCTTTTCCGGGACAGGGGGTGGCTACACCTTC	CASSSFSGTGGGYTF
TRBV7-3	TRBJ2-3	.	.	TGTGCCAGCAGCCCTACAGGGGGAGGGACAGATACGCAGTATTTT	CASSPTGGGTDTQYF
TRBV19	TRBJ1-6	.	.	TGTGCCAGTAGTATAGTAGGCAACTCCTATAATTCACCCCTCCACTTT	CASSIVGNSYNSPLHF
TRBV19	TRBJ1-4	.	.	TGTGCCAGTAGATGCAAGGGCTGTGAAAAACTGTTTTTT	CASRCKGCEKLFF
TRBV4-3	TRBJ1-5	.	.	TGCGCCAGCAGTATAATGGTGGGGGATCAGCCCCAGCATTTT	CASSIMVGDQPQHF
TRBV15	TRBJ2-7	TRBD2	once	TGTGCCACCAGCAGAGATGTTAGCGGGGGTGCCTCCTACGAGCAGTACTTC	CATSRDVSGGASYEQYF
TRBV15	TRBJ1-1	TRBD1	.	TGTGCCACCAGCGGACAGGGGGCGGGCACTGAAGCTTTCTTT	CATSGQGAGTEAFF
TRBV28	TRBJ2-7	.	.	TGTGCCAGCAGTTTCACAGGTCTTTACGAGCAGTACTTC	CASSFTGLYEQYF
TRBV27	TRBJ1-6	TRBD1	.	TGTGCCAGCAGCCCTGGACAGGGCGGCGGGGCCTATAATTCACCCCTCCACTTT	CASSPGQGGGAYNSPLHF
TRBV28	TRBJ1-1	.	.	TGTGCCAGCACCCCTTTGATTAGAGACACTGAAGCTTTCTTT	CASTPLIRDTEAFF
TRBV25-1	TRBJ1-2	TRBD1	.	TGTGCCAGCAGTGGACAACAGGGGGCGGTAAACTATGGCTACACCTTC	CASSGQQGAVNYGYTF
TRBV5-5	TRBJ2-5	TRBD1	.	TGTGCCAGCAGCTTGAACATAGAGGGACAGCCTCCCAGGACCCAGTACTTC	CASSLNIEGQPPRTQYF
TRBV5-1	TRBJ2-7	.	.	TGCGCCAGCAGCCTGGGCAGTTCTATCTCCTACGAGCAGTACTTC	CASSLGSSISYEQYF
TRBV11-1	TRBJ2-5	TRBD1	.	TGTGCCAGCAGCGACCCCGGGACAGGGGGGGAGACCCAGTACTTC	CASSDPGTGGETQYF
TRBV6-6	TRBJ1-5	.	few	TGTGCCAGCCAGGGTCAGGTCAATCAGCCCCAGCATTTT	CASQGQVNQPQHF
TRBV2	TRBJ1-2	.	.	TGTGCCAGCAGTGAACCTGATGGCTACACCTTC	CASSEPDGYTF
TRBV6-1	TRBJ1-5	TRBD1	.	TGTGCCAGCGGTTCTCACAGGGGCGAGAATCAGCCCCAGCATTTT	CASGSHRGENQPQHF
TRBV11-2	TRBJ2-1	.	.	TGTGCCAGCAGCTTATTAATTGGCTCCTACAATGAGCAGTTCTTC	CASSLLIGSYNEQFF
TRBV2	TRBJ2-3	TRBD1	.	TGTGCCGGAGACAGGGGGCGAACAGATACGCAGTATTTT	CAGDRGRTDTQYF
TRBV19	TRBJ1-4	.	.	TGTGCCAGTCAGCAACCAGGGGACGGTGAAAAACTGTTTTTT	CASQQPGDGEKLFF
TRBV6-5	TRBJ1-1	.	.	TGTGCCAGCAGTTACTCGTGGGGGGGAGAGACTGAAGCTTTCTTT	CASSYSWGGETEAFF
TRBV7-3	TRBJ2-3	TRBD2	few	TGTGCCAGCAGCTTCGGACTAGTTACAGATACGCAGTATTTT	CASSFGLVTDTQYF
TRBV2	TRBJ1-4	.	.	TGTGCCAGCAGGGGCTCAACTAATGAAAAACTGTTTTTT	CASRGSTNEKLFF
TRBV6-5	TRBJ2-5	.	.	TGTGCCAGCAGTTACGGGACGGCGTCAGAGACCCAGTACTTC	CASSYGTASETQYF
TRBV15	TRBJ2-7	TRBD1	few	TGTGCCACCAGCACTCTTCAAGGGACAGGGGCCTACGAGCAGTACTTC	CATSTLQGTGAYEQYF
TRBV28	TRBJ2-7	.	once	TGTGCCAGCAGTCTCCACTTACGGTCCTACGAGCAGTACTTC	CASSLHLRSYEQYF
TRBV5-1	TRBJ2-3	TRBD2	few	TGCGCCAGCAGCTCCGCTAGCGGGGGGGCAACGAGCACAGATACGCAGTATTTT	CASSSASGGATSTDTQYF
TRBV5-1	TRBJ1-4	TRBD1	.	TGCGCCAGCAGCTTGGGAGGACAGGGTTATGAAAAACTGTTTTTT	CASSLGGQGYEKLFF
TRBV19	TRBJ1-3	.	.	TGTGCCAGTATTCCGGGATGGATTGGAAACACCATATATTTT	CASIPGWIGNTIYF
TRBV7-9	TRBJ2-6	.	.	TGTGCCAGCAGCTTTGGACCTTCTGGGGCCAACGTCCTGACTTTC	CASSFGPSGANVLTF
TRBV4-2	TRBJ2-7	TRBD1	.	TGTGCCAGCAGCCAAGTACAACAGGGGCCCTACGAGCAGTACTTC	CASSQVQQGPYEQYF
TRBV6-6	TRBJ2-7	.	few	TGTGCCAGCAGTTTAGGACTATTCGAGCAGTACTTC	CASSLGLFEQYF
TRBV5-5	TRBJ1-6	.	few	TGTGCCAGCAGCTTCTTCGAAGGGGCGATCGGATCACCCCTCCACTTT	CASSFFEGAIGSPLHF
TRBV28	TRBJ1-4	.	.	TGTGCCAGCAGTGACCCGACAGTTGCAACTAATGAAAAACTGTTTTTT	CASSDPTVATNEKLFF
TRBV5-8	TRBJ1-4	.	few	TGTGCCAGCAGCTTGAATCGGCACCCGACCGGAGAAAAACTGTTTTTT	CASSLNRHPTGEKLFF